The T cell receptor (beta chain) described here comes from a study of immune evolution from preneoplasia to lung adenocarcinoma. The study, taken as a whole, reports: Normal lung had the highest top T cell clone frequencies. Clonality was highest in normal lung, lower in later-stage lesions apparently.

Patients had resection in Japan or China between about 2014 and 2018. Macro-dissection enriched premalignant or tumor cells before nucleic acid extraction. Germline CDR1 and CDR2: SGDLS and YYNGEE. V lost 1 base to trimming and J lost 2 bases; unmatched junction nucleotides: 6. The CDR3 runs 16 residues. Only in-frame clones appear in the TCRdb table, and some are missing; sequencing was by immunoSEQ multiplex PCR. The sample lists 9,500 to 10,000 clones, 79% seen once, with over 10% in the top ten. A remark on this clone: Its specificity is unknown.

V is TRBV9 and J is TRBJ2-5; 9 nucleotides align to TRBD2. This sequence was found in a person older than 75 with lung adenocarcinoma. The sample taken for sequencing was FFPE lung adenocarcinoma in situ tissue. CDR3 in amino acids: CASSVWASGAQETQYF. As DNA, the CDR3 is TGTGCCAGCAGCGTATGGGCTAGCGGGGCACAAGAGACCCAGTACTTC. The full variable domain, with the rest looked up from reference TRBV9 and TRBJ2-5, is DSGVTQTPKHLITATGQRVTLRCSPRSGDLSVYWYQQSLDQGLQFLIQYYNGEERAKGNILERFSAQQFPDLHSELNLSSLELGDSALYFCASSVWASGAQETQYFGPGTRLLVL.